These 23 T cell receptor beta chains originate from one sample sequenced in a study of T cells in Graves' hyperthyroidism and ophthalmopathy. TCR beta CDR3 regions were amplified from RNA. RT-PCR in the first round (using the HTBI primer set) targeted the TCR CDR3. MiXCR, run by TCRdb on the multiplex PCR reads, gives a single entry per CDR3 protein. The sample yields 340,000 or so distinct CDR3 sequences, roughly 15% seen once. The sequenced material came from blood. Receptors were obtained from a man aged 25-45 years with Graves' hyperthyroidism.

This chain connects TRBV4-1 to TRBJ2-5; the D gene is possibly TRBD2 (6 bases). The CDR3 contains 15 residues. V gave up 2 bases and J gave up 2 bases, with 12 bases separating them. Germline V lookup: CDR1 MGHRA, CDR2 YSYEKL. The CDR3 region is CASSQSGGGQETQYF. The CDR3 bases are TGCGCCAGCAGCCAAAGTGGGGGAGGACAAGAGACCCAGTACTTC.

This clonotype showed up many times. The rearrangement links TRBV20-1 to TRBJ2-1; 7 bases align to TRBD2. This CDR3 spans 15 amino acids. Unmatched junction bases numbered 8, after V lost 0 bases and J lost 6 bases. Germline V gene sequence: CDR1 DFQATT, CDR2 SNEGSKA (reference sequence). CDR3 coding DNA: TGCAGTGCTAGAGATCGGCGCGGGAGCGGCAATGAGCAGTTCTTC. Its translation: CSARDRRGSGNEQFF.

A remark on this clonotype: A much more abundant neighbour one base away suggests this may be a read error. V usage is TRBV28 and J usage is TRBJ2-2; D is perhaps TRBD1 or TRBD2 (6 bases each). Germline V lookup: CDR1 MDHEN, CDR2 SYDVKM. The CDR3 loop spans 17 amino acids. DNA for the CDR3: TGTGCCAGCAGTCCGAGGGGGGCAGGGACAAACACCGGGGGGCTGTTTTTT. This encodes CASSPRGAGTNTGGLFF.

The chain uses TRBV5-1 and TRBJ2-2; TRBD1 or TRBD2 may be the D gene (6 bases each). Per the germline V gene, CDR1 is SGHRS and CDR2 is YFSETQ. V lost 4 bases and J 5 bases, leaving 15 bases between the germline ends. The CDR3 has 15 amino acids. CDR3 protein: CASSGGPLGTGELFF. CDR3 nucleotide sequence: TGCGCCAGCAGCGGGGGGCCCCTGGGGACCGGGGAGCTGTTTTTT.

This clonotype was seen a handful of times. V and J are TRBV19 and TRBJ2-7; D not certain. Germline CDR1 and CDR2: LNHDA and SQIVND (reference sequence). The CDR3 consists of 14 residues. V lost 9 bases and J 2 bases, leaving 17 bases between the germline ends. CDR3 in amino acids: CARKSGGWAYEQYF. CDR3 nucleotides: TGTGCCAGGAAATCAGGTGGATGGGCCTACGAGCAGTACTTC.

A word on this clonotype: Being one base from a much bigger clone, this may be a read error. The rearrangement links TRBV3-1 to TRBJ2-1; TRBD2 aligns across 7 bases. The last part of the DNA fits TRBJ2-7 better; the J call may be wrong. Germline V lookup: CDR1 LGHDT, CDR2 YNNKEL (reference sequence). The CDR3 sequence is 16 residues long. CDR3 residues: CASSRYSGRSYNEQYF. The CDR3 DNA sequence: TGTGCCAGCAGCCGTTATAGCGGGCGATCCTACAATGAGCAGTACTTC.

This clonotype showed up many times. J is TRBJ2-3 and V is TRBV20-1; possibly TRBD2 for D (6 bases). The CDR3 sequence is 16 residues long. Between the trimmed V and J ends, which lost 2 bases and 5 bases, there was a span of 20 bases. From germline, CDR1 is DFQATT and CDR2 SNEGSKA (reference sequence). The CDR3 sequence is CSARRRDLETIDTQYF. The CDR3 DNA sequence: TGCAGTGCTAGACGCCGGGACTTAGAAACCATAGATACGCAGTATTTT.

The CDR3 spells CASEGLAPETQYF. The CDR3 DNA reads as TGTGCCAGCGAAGGACTAGCCCCAGAGACCCAGTACTTC. The chain combines TRBV6-1 with TRBJ2-5; 8 nucleotides match TRBD2. The CDR3 runs 13 residues. CDR1 is MNHNS, CDR2 SASEGT, per germline. Trimming took 8 bases from V and 4 from J; bases not matched to a gene: 6.

This clonotype was recorded at least ten times. CDR3 bases: TGCAGTGCTAGGCTCAAGAGCTCCTACGAGCAGTACTTC. Its protein is CSARLKSSYEQYF. V is TRBV20-1 and J is TRBJ2-7; D not resolved. Germline V gene lookup returns CDR1 DFQATT and CDR2 SNEGSKA (reference sequence). CDR3 length: 13 residues. The ends were cut back, 3 bases at V and 0 bases at J, with 9 bases in the middle.

The sample holds a few counts of this clonotype. The V call is TRBV18, the J call TRBJ1-5, with 8 nucleotides matching TRBD1. Looked up from germline, CDR1 is KGHSH and CDR2 is LQKENI. The J segment lost 7 bases and the V segment lost 6 bases, leaving 11 bases of the junction unmatched. The CDR3 spans 15 residues. CDR3 coding DNA: TGTGCCAGCTCTTCGGGGCAGGGGGCGCGACAGCCCCAGCATTTT. Protein product: CASSSGQGARQPQHF.

In this sample, this clonotype turned up many times. This chain connects TRBV5-1 to TRBJ1-1; 8 nucleotides align to TRBD1. Germline loops: CDR1 SGHRS, CDR2 YFSETQ. The CDR3 has 15 residues. V shed 1 base, J shed 1 base, and the junction held 3 bases outside the gene matches. Here the CDR3 DNA reads TGCGCCAGCAGCTTGCCGGGACAGGCGAACACTGAAGCTTTCTTT. This gives the protein CASSLPGQANTEAFF.

This clonotype occurred many times. The V gene is TRBV19, the J gene TRBJ2-6, with D perhaps assigned TRBD1 or TRBD2 (5 bases each). The germline V gene encodes CDR1 LNHDA and CDR2 SQIVND (reference sequence). The CDR3 has 18 amino acids. V was pared by 10 bases and J by 0 bases, with 22 bases between. As DNA, the CDR3 is TGTGCCACCGCAGCTCGGGGCGCCCGCAACTCTGGGGCCAACGTCCTGACTTTC. Translating gives CATAARGARNSGANVLTF. Using reference TRBV19 and TRBJ2-6 for the parts outside the CDR3, the full variable domain is DGGITQSPKYLFRKEGQNVTLSCEQNLNHDAMYWYRQDPGQGLRLIYYSQIVNDFQKGDIAEGYSVSREKKESFPLTVTSAQKNPTAFYLCATAARGARNSGANVLTFGAGSRLTVL.

Ten or more counts support this clonotype. The chain is built from TRBV30 and TRBJ1-1, with D unclear. The CDR3 consists of 13 residues. The ends were cut back, 0 bases at V and 1 base at J, with 6 bases in the middle. Per germline, CDR1 GTSNPN and CDR2 SVGIG (reference sequence). The CDR3 DNA reads TGTGCCTGGAGTGTCCTAAGGAACACTGAAGCTTTCTTT. Its translation is CAWSVLRNTEAFF.

The CDR3 reads CSPRQGSSYNEQFF. The CDR3 DNA reads as TGCAGTCCTCGACAGGGAAGCTCCTACAATGAGCAGTTCTTC. The chain uses TRBV20-1 and TRBJ2-1; 7 positions agree with TRBD1. Germline CDR1 and CDR2: DFQATT and SNEGSKA (reference sequence). The CDR3 is made up of 14 amino acids. After removal of 8 bases from V and 0 bases from J, the junction contained 7 bases not matched to a gene.

This clonotype was seen only a few times. V is TRBV5-5 and J is TRBJ1-1; D unclear. Deletions cut 4 bases from V and 6 bases from J, with 16 bases between. CDR1 is SGHKS, CDR2 YYEKEE, per germline (reference sequence). The CDR3 totals 14 residues. The CDR3 DNA reads as TGTGCCAGCAGCGGTTTCGTCGACGGGGCTGAAGCTTTCTTT. It encodes CASSGFVDGAEAFF. Full variable domain (outside the CDR3, taken from reference TRBV5-5 and TRBJ1-1): DAGVTQSPTHLIKTRGQQVTLRCSPISGHKSVSWYQQVLGQGPQFIFQYYEKEERGRGNFPDRFSARQFPNYSSELNVNALLLGDSALYLCASSGFVDGAEAFFGQGTRLTVV.

The CDR3 reads CATSDSGTLNEKLFF. The CDR3, as DNA: TGTGCCACCAGTGATTCCGGGACACTGAATGAAAAACTGTTTTTT. The rearrangement joins TRBV24-1 to TRBJ1-4, with D possibly being TRBD1 (6 bases). Germline assignment: CDR1 KGHDR and CDR2 SFDVKD. Trimming left V 2 bases short and J 5 bases short, with 11 bases between. The CDR3 runs to 15 residues.

V is TRBV18 and J is TRBJ2-1; 7 bases match TRBD2. Trimming removed 3 bases from V and 6 bases from J; junction bases left unmatched: 11. This CDR3 spans 16 amino acids. Germline V gene lookup returns CDR1 KGHSH and CDR2 LQKENI. Written as DNA, the CDR3 is TGTGCCAGCTCACCGTATACCAGCGGGGATGGCAATGAGCAGTTCTTC. Protein sequence: CASSPYTSGDGNEQFF.

This clonotype was picked up a small number of times. The chain couples TRBV12-3 or TRBV12-4 to TRBJ2-1; TRBD1 matches 9 bases. The CDR3 has 15 residues. V trimming: 1 base; J trimming: 9 bases; junction bases outside the gene matches: 7. The CDR3 DNA follows: TGTGCCAGCAGTTTAGGGACAGGGGTGGGAGGTGAGCAGTTCTTC. It encodes CASSLGTGVGGEQFF.

This clonotype was seen a handful of times. The chain carries TRBV28 and TRBJ1-2, with 7 bases aligning to TRBD1. Germline-derived CDR1 and CDR2 are MDHEN and SYDVKM. V lost 4 bases and J lost 0; bases outside the gene matches: 11. The CDR3 spans 17 residues. The CDR3 region has the DNA TGTGCCAGCAGTTCAATAGCACAGGGGATTTCTAACTATGGCTACACCTTC. Translated, it gives CASSSIAQGISNYGYTF.

In this sample, this clonotype turned up a few times. The rearrangement joins TRBV5-5 to TRBJ2-7; D is perhaps TRBD1 (5 bases). The V end was cut by 0 bases, the J end by 7 bases, with 11 bases between. CDR3 length: 13 residues. Germline V gene lookup returns CDR1 SGHKS and CDR2 YYEKEE (reference sequence). CDR3 residues: CASSLGPTEEQYF. The CDR3, as DNA: TGTGCCAGCAGCTTGGGCCCGACAGAAGAGCAGTACTTC. The full variable domain, in which reference TRBV5-5 and TRBJ2-7 provide the parts outside the CDR3, is DAGVTQSPTHLIKTRGQQVTLRCSPISGHKSVSWYQQVLGQGPQFIFQYYEKEERGRGNFPDRFSARQFPNYSSELNVNALLLGDSALYLCASSLGPTEEQYFGPGTRLTVT.

This clonotype was observed a few times. The chain links TRBV6-1 to TRBJ2-3; 8 nucleotides line up with TRBD2. Trimming cost V 8 bases and J 2 bases; bases outside gene matches: 12. The CDR3 covers 16 residues. CDR1 is MNHNS and CDR2 is SASEGT in the germline V gene. In DNA form, the CDR3 reads TGTGCCAGCCAGGGCGAACCGGGACTAGTCACAGATACGCAGTATTTT. This codes for CASQGEPGLVTDTQYF.

This clonotype was counted at least ten times. J is TRBJ2-7 and V is TRBV6-2 or TRBV6-3; D is unclear. Germline CDR1 MNHEY, CDR2 SVGEGT. Between the trimmed V and J ends, which lost 7 bases and 1 base, there was a span of 11 bases. The CDR3 is 13 residues long. Here the CDR3 reads CASTASASYEQYF. The CDR3 DNA is TGTGCCAGCACCGCTTCGGCGTCCTACGAGCAGTACTTC.

CDR3 region: CASSIRGQPGNEQFF. CDR3 in DNA: TGTGCCAGTAGTATCAGGGGGCAACCAGGCAATGAGCAGTTCTTC. V gene TRBV19 combines with J gene TRBJ2-1; 8 positions agree with TRBD1. The V segment lost 3 bases and the J segment 6 bases; nucleotides outside the gene matches: 7. The CDR3 runs 15 residues. CDR1 and CDR2 (germline): LNHDA, SQIVND (reference sequence).